This T cell receptor (beta chain) was sequenced during a study of blood T cells in healthy people across ages. Study summary: In model experiments, template switching was able to capture about one barcoded beta molecule for every two T cells that were present.

CDR3 length equals 18 residues. V dropped 8 bases and J dropped 0 bases, with 24 bases sitting between them. Germline-derived CDR1 and CDR2 are SEHNR and FQNEAQ (reference sequence). Each donor supplied approximately 10 milliliters of peripheral blood. Only a few counts were recorded for this clonotype. A second PCR, run for about 7 to 12 cycles, used a sample-barcoded 5' primer plus a J-beta primer mix. In TCRdb, the 5' RACE reads were re-called with MiXCR into one record per CDR3 protein. The profile shows around 870,000 distinct CDR3 sequences, 29% of them singletons. This sequence was found in a woman aged 80 or over in good health. The chain carries TRBV7-9 and TRBJ2-3, with D maybe TRBD2 (6 bases). The source material was blood. The CDR3 is CASVPPWRGFKSTDTQYF. CDR3 bases: TGTGCCAGCGTCCCTCCATGGCGGGGCTTTAAAAGCACAGATACGCAGTATTTT.